The sequence of this T cell receptor (beta chain) was determined in a study of shared clonotypes between healthy human individuals. Study information: Per-donor plates numbered three CD4 naive, three CD4 memory, two CD8 naive and one CD8 memory.

V was cut by 0 bases and J by 7 bases, with 9 bases left in between. The CDR3 spans 13 residues. Germline V gene lookup returns CDR1 SEHNR and CDR2 FQNEAQ (reference sequence). At deep level, the assay was performed. The authors' processing: Junction-only sequences without quality scores came from ImmunoSEQ, so filtering differed. The method was immunoSEQ multiplex PCR; TCRdb's version includes in-frame clones alone and lacks a portion of them. V, J and clone size are those of that table, while D and trimming were read from the DNA. The repertoire holds millions of clones, with about 95% as singletons.

The sample comprised naive CD4+ T cells sorted from blood. The sample's subset: CD45RA+ positively selected. This sequence joins TRBV7-9 and TRBJ1-2, with a tentative D call TRBD1 (5 bases). This TCR was sampled from a man between 18 and 29 years old in good health. Here the CDR3 reads CASSLAGAGGYTF. CDR3 DNA sequence: TGTGCCAGCAGCTTAGCAGGGGCCGGTGGCTACACCTTC.